This TCR beta chain was identified in a study of blood T cell repertoires in COVID-19. Using immunoSEQ multiplex PCR, the repertoire was profiled, and TCRdb retains in-frame clones only, with some absent. This table holds about 360,000 clones, roughly 87% found once. CDR3 size: 16 residues. Trimming at V came to 3 bases and at J to 3 bases, leaving 5 bases not matched to a gene. Germline-derived CDR1 and CDR2 are KGHSH and LQKENI. This chain joins TRBV18 and TRBJ2-1; TRBD2 aligns across 10 bases. This TCR came from a woman between 40 and 55 years old with acute COVID-19. Source material: PBMCs or T cells enriched from blood (not recorded which). CDR3 loop: CASSPKRGGLYNEQFF. CDR3 bases: TGTGCCAGCTCACCCAAGCGGGGGGGCCTCTACAATGAGCAGTTCTTC.